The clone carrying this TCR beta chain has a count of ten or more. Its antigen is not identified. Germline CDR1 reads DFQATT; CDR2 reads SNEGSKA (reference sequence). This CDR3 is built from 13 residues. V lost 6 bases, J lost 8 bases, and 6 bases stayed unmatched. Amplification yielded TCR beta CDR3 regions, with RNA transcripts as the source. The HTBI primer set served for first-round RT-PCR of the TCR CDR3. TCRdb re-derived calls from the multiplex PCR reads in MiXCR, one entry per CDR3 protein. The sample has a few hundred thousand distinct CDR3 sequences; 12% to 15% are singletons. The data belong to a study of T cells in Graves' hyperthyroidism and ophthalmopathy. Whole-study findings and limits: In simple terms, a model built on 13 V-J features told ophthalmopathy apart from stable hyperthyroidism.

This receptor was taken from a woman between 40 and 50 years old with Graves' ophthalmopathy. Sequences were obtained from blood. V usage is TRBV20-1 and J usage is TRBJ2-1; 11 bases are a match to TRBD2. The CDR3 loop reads CSATSGGMDEQFF. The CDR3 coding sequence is TGCAGTGCCACTAGCGGGGGAATGGATGAGCAGTTCTTC.